Sequencing of this TCR beta chain was carried out in a study of T cell changes during pregnancy in multiple sclerosis. Using immunoSEQ multiplex PCR, the repertoire was profiled, and TCRdb retains in-frame clones only, with some absent. Of some 39,000 clones listed, about 88% are singletons. CDR1 and CDR2 from the germline V gene are SGDLS and YYNGEE. The CDR3 extends over 13 residues, inclusive of both ends. As concerns this clone: Because the CDR3's place on the DNA is in doubt, the DNA is left out and the CDR3 is given as listed by TCRdb.

The sequence was obtained from a female donor with multiple sclerosis, enrolled in a pregnancy study. The chain couples TRBV9 to TRBJ2-3; the table's D call, TRBD1, has no DNA check behind it. The sequencing used CD8+ T cells from peripheral blood mononuclear cells, collected in the first trimester of pregnancy. CDR3 protein: CASSVAVGTELYF.